This T cell receptor (beta chain) was recovered during a study of Ad26.COV2.S vaccination and SARS-CoV-2 variants (dated by TCRdb to the early 2020s). Study-level background: Donors in the vaccine arm were drawn from COV1001, a multicentre, randomized, double-blind, placebo-controlled phase I-IIa trial testing Ad26.COV2.S in healthy adults. Ad26.COV2.S was given intramuscularly at 5x10^10 or 1x10^11 viral particles, as a single shot or as two shots 56 days apart. Sequencing of the TCRbeta repertoire served to evaluate the specificity and breadth of SARS-CoV-2-reactive T cell receptors following Ad26.COV2.S vaccination. The TCR-sequenced set comprised approximately 32 samples: about 19 Ad26.COV2.S vaccine recipients, 5 placebo recipients and 8 SARS-CoV-2 convalescent individuals. Trial participants were randomized into five groups of five, in which low-dose or high-dose Ad26.COV2.S was given once or twice, or placebo was given on both occasions. Investigators remained blinded to trial group allocation during experiments and outcome assessment. Points the paper makes about the study in general: It was noted by the authors that total T cell responses may have been underestimated by the TCR breadth and depth analyses. Non-spike TCR breadth was comparable between vaccine and placebo recipients, consistent with the vaccine containing only spike. The study lacked the statistical power to compare responses across vaccine doses or regimens. After vaccination, substantial breadth of spike-specific CD8+ and CD4+ T cell responses was reported. Ad26.COV2.S recipients had higher spike-specific TCR breadth than placebo recipients (P = 0.0014).

V loses 7 bases of germline sequence and J loses 4 bases, and the interval between the two ends is 10 bases. Measured from the cysteine to the phenylalanine, the CDR3 is 12 residues long. This entry keeps only the CDR3 DNA: 36 bases, framed from base 1. Sequences MNHEY (CDR1) and SVGAGI (CDR2) are obtained from the germline V gene. The immunoSEQ Assay was the method used to sequence TCRbeta CDR3 regions. After extraction, genomic DNA underwent amplification by bias-controlled multiplex PCR, followed by high-throughput sequencing. For the original study's pipeline: To quantify the absolute abundance of every unique TCRbeta CDR3 region, sequences were collapsed and filtered. T cell fraction was estimated by normalization of TCRbeta template counts to usable DNA, with usable DNA being measured through amplification of reference genes present in all nucleated cells. Repertoire TCRs were annotated as SARS-CoV-2-specific by exact matching of V gene, CDR3 amino acid sequence and J gene to a known reactive TCR set. The reference SARS-CoV-2 TCR set was derived from MIRA and filtered for enrichment in COVID-19-positive ImmuneCODE repertoires, a step that removed public or cross-reactive TCRs. Based on the MIRA antigens, annotated TCRs were further analysed at the level of specific ORF or position within ORF. Depth was the summed frequency of annotated unique rearrangements, while breadth was defined as annotated unique rearrangements over total unique productive rearrangements. TCR breadth was compared between groups using two-sided Wilcoxon rank-sum tests. TCRdb carries this immuneACCESS record with in-frame sequences only. Its versions omit some clonotypes, under half of them owing to an unresolved V gene in the studies checked, with the rest unexplained. V, J and clone size reflect that table, while D and trimming were determined from the DNA. Here the sample has 350,000 to 450,000 clones; around 87% occur a single time. In total, the top ten clones hold about 3.4% of the sample.

In light of the paper, this sample's treatment or condition label describes: some 20 received Ad26.COV2.S at low or high dose, single or two shots; several received placebo; per-sample allocation not given. For vaccine and placebo recipients, repertoires were sequenced using samples collected on day 63 after the first injection. Between 29 July and 7 August 2020, Cohort 1b enrolled 20 to 30 adults aged 18-55 years at one site in Boston, USA. Ad26.COV2.S consisted of a replication-incompetent adenovirus type 26 vector by which a prefusion-stabilized SARS-CoV-2 spike protein from the original Wuhan strain was expressed. As for this clone: Its antigen is currently not known. No much larger clonotype is one base removed from it; base qualities were not supplied.

The chain couples TRBV6-5 to TRBJ1-2; the D gene cannot be resolved reliably. The clonotype was recovered from a person aged 18-60 years who received the Ad26.COV2.S COVID-19 vaccine or a placebo. Specimen: peripheral blood, collected in a trial of Ad26.COV2.S vaccine versus placebo. The nucleotide sequence is TGTGCCAGCATCCGGGCCCCCTATGGCTACACCTTC. Its amino acids are CASIRAPYGYTF.